Presented here are 16 T cell receptor beta chains from one specimen sequenced in a study of blood T cell repertoires in COVID-19. This table comes from immunoSEQ multiplex PCR, and its TCRdb copy is limited to in-frame clones, with some not included. The data show under 300,000 clones, approximately 79% seen once. The sequenced sample was peripheral blood. The receptors shown here come from a woman aged 40 to 49 with active or convalescent COVID-19.

The gene calls are TRBV7-9 and TRBJ1-1, with 7 nucleotides matching TRBD1. CDR3 length equals 15 residues. Trimming took 4 bases from V and 3 from J; bases not matched to a gene: 8. In germline, CDR1 is SEHNR, CDR2 FQNEAQ (reference sequence). The CDR3 loop is CASSSSDRAHTEAFF. Here the CDR3 DNA reads TGTGCCAGCAGCTCATCAGACAGGGCCCACACTGAAGCTTTCTTT.

This clone was seen only a few times. The rearrangement uses TRBV6-4 and TRBJ2-1, with TRBD2 as a possible D gene (5 bases). V dropped 2 bases and J dropped 3 bases, with 14 bases sitting between them. Germline CDR1 and CDR2: MRHNA and SNTAGT. The CDR3 has 16 residues. The CDR3: CASSDHGSRDYNEQFF. In DNA form, the CDR3 reads TGTGCCAGCAGTGACCACGGATCACGGGACTACAATGAGCAGTTCTTC.

A remark on this clone: Other DNA sequences from this sample encode an identical CDR3 as well. The chain is built from TRBV19 and TRBJ1-1; the match to TRBD1 covers 9 bases. The CDR3 has 15 amino acids. V was clipped by 3 bases and J by 5 bases; unmatched bases: 7. Germline V gene data show CDR1 as LNHDA and CDR2 as SQIVND (reference sequence). For the CDR3, the DNA is TGTGCCAGTAGTATTGGACAGGGGCTGGGGACTGAAGCTTTCTTT. It is translated as CASSIGQGLGTEAFF.

The CDR3 sequence is CASSLQGWGNTEAFF. The CDR3 nucleotides read TGCGCCAGCAGCTTACAGGGCTGGGGAAACACTGAAGCTTTCTTT. This chain joins TRBV5-1 and TRBJ1-1; D possibly corresponds to TRBD1 (6 bases). Germline V gene lookup returns CDR1 SGHRS and CDR2 YFSETQ. V was cut by 2 bases and J by 2 bases, with 13 bases left in between. The CDR3 consists of 15 residues.

In this sample, this clone turned up once. Other DNA sequences within the sample encode an identical CDR3. The chain uses TRBV19 and TRBJ1-2; 9 bases match TRBD1. This CDR3 has 13 amino acids. The V segment lost 5 bases and the J segment 3 bases; nucleotides outside the gene matches: 1. Germline CDR1 reads LNHDA; CDR2 reads SQIVND (reference sequence). CDR3 bases: TGTGCCAGTAGTCGGGACAGGGACTATGGCTACACCTTC. Its protein is CASSRDRDYGYTF. The full variable domain, in which reference TRBV19 and TRBJ1-2 provide the parts outside the CDR3, is DGGITQSPKYLFRKEGQNVTLSCEQNLNHDAMYWYRQDPGQGLRLIYYSQIVNDFQKGDIAEGYSVSREKKESFPLTVTSAQKNPTAFYLCASSRDRDYGYTFGSGTRLTVV.

The gene calls are TRBV5-1 and TRBJ2-3; 11 bases are a match to TRBD2. Trimming took 4 bases from V and 5 from J; bases not matched to a gene: 9. CDR3 length: 16 amino acids. CDR1 and CDR2 (germline): SGHRS, YFSETQ. This CDR3 is CASSPLVAGGQDTQYF. In nucleotides, the CDR3 is TGCGCCAGCAGCCCGTTGGTAGCGGGGGGGCAAGATACGCAGTATTTT.

The chain carries TRBV5-1 and TRBJ1-2, with 7 positions matching TRBD1. Germline values: CDR1 SGHRS, CDR2 YFSETQ. The V and J ends lost 4 bases and 0 bases, in that order; junction bases with no gene match: 6. This CDR3 has 15 residues. CDR3 sequence reads: CASSVEDRPNYGYTF. In nucleotides, the CDR3 is TGCGCCAGCAGCGTCGAGGACAGGCCTAACTATGGCTACACCTTC.

The rearrangement links TRBV4-2 to TRBJ1-1; a weak D match, TRBD1 (6 bases). There are 15 residues in the CDR3. V gave up 1 base and J gave up 0 bases, with 9 bases separating them. The V gene's germline CDR1 is LGHNA and CDR2 YNFKEQ. The DNA for the CDR3 is TGTGCCAGCAGCCAAGGGGGACATCTGAACACTGAAGCTTTCTTT. Its protein product is CASSQGGHLNTEAFF.

V gene TRBV7-3 combines with J gene TRBJ2-2; 8 bases match TRBD1. V trimming: 5 bases; J trimming: 1 base; junction bases outside the gene matches: 3. The CDR3 is made up of 15 amino acids. In germline, CDR1 is SGHTA, CDR2 FQGTGA. The CDR3 is CASSQQGGNTGELFF. The CDR3 DNA reads as TGTGCCAGCAGCCAACAGGGGGGGAACACCGGGGAGCTGTTTTTT. The full variable domain, completed using reference TRBV7-3 and TRBJ2-2, is GAGVSQTPSNKVTEKGKYVELRCDPISGHTALYWYRQSLGQGPEFLIYFQGTGAADDSGLPNDRFFAVRPEGSVSTLKIQRTERGDSAVYLCASSQQGGNTGELFFGEGSRLTVL.

V is TRBV19 and J is TRBJ1-2; the match to TRBD1 covers 7 bases. The junction had 7 bases not matched to a gene; V was cut back by 5 bases and J by 4 bases. The CDR3 runs 14 residues. CDR1 is LNHDA, CDR2 SQIVND, per germline (reference sequence). This chain's CDR3 is CASSARDSGYGYTF. The CDR3 DNA sequence: TGTGCCAGTAGTGCCAGGGACAGTGGCTATGGCTACACCTTC.

This clone was counted a few times. The V call is TRBV11-2, the J call TRBJ1-2; no firm D call. Looked up from germline, CDR1 is SGHAT and CDR2 is FQNNGV. V was trimmed by 5 bases and J by 5 bases, leaving 15 bases between them. The CDR3 extends over 14 amino acids. The CDR3: CASSPHKVQYGYTF. The CDR3 DNA sequence: TGTGCCAGCAGCCCCCACAAAGTTCAGTATGGCTACACCTTC.

To note about this clone: Other DNA sequences of this sample code for an identical CDR3. This chain uses TRBV7-3 with TRBJ1-6; D unclear. Trimming shortened V by 2 bases and J by 4 bases, and 3 bases separated the two germline ends. Germline values: CDR1 SGHTA, CDR2 FQGTGA. CDR3 length: 13 amino acids. The CDR3 protein is CASSLSYNSPLHF. The CDR3 nucleotides are TGTGCCAGCAGCTTATCTTATAATTCACCCCTCCACTTT. The full variable domain, in which reference TRBV7-3 and TRBJ1-6 provide the parts outside the CDR3, is GAGVSQTPSNKVTEKGKYVELRCDPISGHTALYWYRQSLGQGPEFLIYFQGTGAADDSGLPNDRFFAVRPEGSVSTLKIQRTERGDSAVYLCASSLSYNSPLHFGNGTRLTVT.

The chain has TRBV6-2 or TRBV6-3 and TRBJ1-6; D gene unclear. Germline CDR1 and CDR2: MNHEY and SVGEGT. V was cut by 5 bases and J by 7 bases, with 18 bases left in between. The CDR3 length is 16 residues. DNA for the CDR3: TGTGCCAGCAGTCAACCGACCCGGGTAGAGAATTCACCCCTCCACTTT. It encodes CASSQPTRVENSPLHF.

The genes are TRBV2 and TRBJ1-1, with TRBD1 matching 11 bases. This CDR3 has 15 amino acids. With 2 bases clipped from V and 5 bases from J, the junction kept 4 bases outside the gene matches. From germline, CDR1 is SNHLY and CDR2 FYNNEI. The DNA for the CDR3 is TGTGCCAGCAGTGAACCGGGGACAGGGGGGACTGAAGCTTTCTTT. Amino acid sequence: CASSEPGTGGTEAFF. The whole variable domain, filled in from reference TRBV2 and TRBJ1-1, reads EPEVTQTPSHQVTQMGQEVILRCVPISNHLYFYWYRQILGQKVEFLVSFYNNEISEKSEIFDDQFSVERPDGSNFTLKIRSTKLEDSAMYFCASSEPGTGGTEAFFGQGTRLTVV.

The J gene is TRBJ2-2, the V gene TRBV29-1; D uncertain. Germline V gene sequence: CDR1 SQVTM, CDR2 ANQGSEA. This CDR3 comprises 14 residues. Trimming shortened V by 4 bases and J by 1 base, and 10 bases separated the two germline ends. Here the CDR3 DNA reads TGCAGCGTTGTTATAGACATGAACACCGGGGAGCTGTTTTTT. Residues: CSVVIDMNTGELFF.

This clone was seen a few times. This chain's CDR3 is CASRDNPNTEAFF. DNA for the CDR3: TGCGCCAGCAGGGACAACCCGAACACTGAAGCTTTCTTT. The chain links TRBV10-1 to TRBJ1-1, with a tentative D call TRBD1 (5 bases). The ends were cut back, 6 bases at V and 1 base at J, with 9 bases in the middle. Per germline, CDR1 WNHNN and CDR2 SYGVQD (reference sequence). The CDR3 is 13 residues long.